These 28 T cell receptor beta chains originate from one sample sequenced in a study of cytomegalovirus exposure and HLA in healthy donors. PCR used 60 Vbeta primers and 13 Jbeta primers. Sequencing was performed with immunoSEQ multiplex PCR; in TCRdb, only in-frame clones are kept and a portion is missing. The sample has some 130,000 clones; about 74% are singletons. Material: PBMCs. The receptors shown here come from a man aged 40-49 years in good health and CMV-seronegative.

The V gene is TRBV27, the J gene TRBJ1-1, with 11 bases that match TRBD1. Germline V gene lookup returns CDR1 MNHEY and CDR2 SMNVEV (reference sequence). This CDR3 is 15 amino acids long. The V and J ends lost 6 bases and 4 bases, in that order; junction bases with no gene match: 7. DNA of the CDR3: TGTGCCAGCAGCCACCTTGGGACAGGGGGCACTGAAGCTTTCTTT. Protein: CASSHLGTGGTEAFF.

The gene calls are TRBV30 and TRBJ2-7; D possibly corresponds to TRBD2 (8 bases). CDR1 is GTSNPN and CDR2 is SVGIG in the germline V gene (reference sequence). This CDR3 spans 14 amino acids. V lost 5 bases and J 4 bases, leaving 18 bases between the germline ends. CDR3 sequence (DNA): TGTGCCTGGGGCCGGGAGGGGGCTACTTACGAGCAGTACTTC. Translating it yields CAWGREGATYEQYF. Variable domain in full (rest from reference TRBV30 and TRBJ2-7): SQTIHQWPATLVQPVGSPLSLECTVEGTSNPNLYWYRQAAGRGLQLLFYSVGIGQISSEVPQNLSASRPQDRQFILSSKKLLLSDSGFYLCAWGREGATYEQYFGPGTRLTVT.

In its sample, this clone was seen a few times. This rearrangement joins TRBV2 to TRBJ2-3; 7 bases line up with TRBD2. V shed 3 bases, J shed 4 bases, and the junction held 1 base outside the gene matches. CDR1 SNHLY and CDR2 FYNNEI come from the germline V gene. The CDR3 sequence is 13 residues long. The chain's CDR3 is CASSEGGADTQYF. The CDR3 bases are TGTGCCAGCAGTGAGGGGGGGGCAGATACGCAGTATTTT.

This chain connects TRBV30 to TRBJ1-3, with 11 nucleotides matching TRBD1. The CDR3 runs to 16 residues. Looked up from germline, CDR1 is GTSNPN and CDR2 is SVGIG (reference sequence). V shed 6 bases, J shed 0 bases, and the junction held 7 bases outside the gene matches. CDR3 coding DNA: TGTGCCTGCGGACAGGGGGCATCGTCCTCTGGAAACACCATATATTTT. Translating gives CACGQGASSSGNTIYF.

This clone has only one observation. This rearrangement joins TRBV5-1 to TRBJ1-5; TRBD1 agrees at 7 bases. Trimming took 0 bases from V and 2 from J; bases not matched to a gene: 8. CDR1 and CDR2 from the germline V gene are SGHRS and YFSETQ. The CDR3 has 17 amino acids. In nucleotides, the CDR3 is TGCGCCAGCAGCTTGGGGCAGGGGGTAGGAGGCAATCAGCCCCAGCATTTT. It encodes CASSLGQGVGGNQPQHF.

The chain links TRBV14 to TRBJ2-3, with 7 nucleotides matching TRBD2. V shed 5 bases and J 2 bases; nucleotides not matched to a gene: 10. CDR1 and CDR2 from the germline V gene are SGHDN and FVKESK. This CDR3 has 16 residues. CDR3 coding DNA: TGTGCCAGCAGCGAAACCCGGGACTACTTCACAGATACGCAGTATTTT. It is translated as CASSETRDYFTDTQYF. The full variable domain, in which reference TRBV14 and TRBJ2-3 provide the parts outside the CDR3, is EAGVTQFPSHSVIEKGQTVTLRCDPISGHDNLYWYRRVMGKEIKFLLHFVKESKQDESGMPNNRFLAERTGGTYSTLKVQPAELEDSGVYFCASSETRDYFTDTQYFGPGTRLTVL.

The chain joins TRBV4-2 to TRBJ2-7, with 9 bases that match TRBD2. In germline, CDR1 is LGHNA, CDR2 YNFKEQ. J was trimmed by 2 bases and V by 1 base; bases with no gene match: 3. The CDR3 is made up of 15 amino acids. The CDR3 spells CASSQVASGTYEQYF. The CDR3 DNA reads TGTGCCAGCAGCCAAGTCGCTAGCGGGACCTACGAGCAGTACTTC.

This clone was seen a single time. The chain couples TRBV11-3 to TRBJ2-7; 8 nucleotides match TRBD1. From germline, CDR1 is SGHNT and CDR2 YENEEA. V dropped 5 bases and J dropped 6; count of bases not matched to a gene: 12. The length of the CDR3 is 15 residues. The CDR3 coding sequence is TGTGCCAGCAGCAGAACCGGGACAGGAAATGCCGAGCAGTACTTC. Its protein is CASSRTGTGNAEQYF.

V is TRBV7-2 and J is TRBJ2-5, with D perhaps TRBD1 (6 bases). The germline V gene encodes CDR1 SGHTA and CDR2 FQGNSA. This CDR3 region has 15 residues. Trimming shortened V by 5 bases and J by 1 base, and 14 bases separated the two germline ends. The CDR3 here is CASSPQTGFQETQYF. Here the CDR3 DNA reads TGTGCCAGCAGCCCCCAAACAGGGTTCCAAGAGACCCAGTACTTC.

The V call is TRBV6-5, the J call TRBJ2-3, with D possibly TRBD1 on 6 matching bases. The germline V gene encodes CDR1 MNHEY and CDR2 SVGAGI. Trimming pared 6 bases from V and 3 bases from J, leaving 13 bases between. There are 14 residues in the CDR3. CDR3 in amino acids: CASSLQGTTDTQYF. CDR3 nucleotide sequence: TGTGCCAGCAGCCTACAGGGCACGACAGATACGCAGTATTTT.

In this sample, this clone turned up a few times. The V call is TRBV7-9, the J call TRBJ2-5; the match to TRBD2 covers 9 bases. This CDR3 has 14 residues. CDR1 SEHNR and CDR2 FQNEAQ come from the germline V gene (reference sequence). Trimming at V came to 3 bases and at J to 5 bases, leaving 4 bases not matched to a gene. DNA for the CDR3: TGTGCCAGCAGCTTTCCTAGCGGGATGGAGACCCAGTACTTC. Protein: CASSFPSGMETQYF.

This clone was counted a few times. The chain joins TRBV30 to TRBJ2-2; a weak D match, TRBD1 (5 bases). The V end lost 5 bases, the J end lost 2 bases, and 18 bases lay between the germline ends. The CDR3 extends over 16 amino acids. Germline V gene lookup returns CDR1 GTSNPN and CDR2 SVGIG (reference sequence). DNA of the CDR3: TGTGCCTGGCTATTTGTAAAGACAGCTAACACCGGGGAGCTGTTTTTT. Translating gives CAWLFVKTANTGELFF.

The genes are TRBV19 and TRBJ2-7; 8 bases agree with TRBD2. With 5 bases clipped from V and 0 bases from J, the junction kept 6 bases outside the gene matches. This CDR3 region has 15 residues. Germline loops: CDR1 LNHDA, CDR2 SQIVND (reference sequence). In DNA form, the CDR3 reads TGTGCCAGTAGTGTAAGCGGGAGCCCCTCCTACGAGCAGTACTTC. As protein: CASSVSGSPSYEQYF.

This clone rates as medium-sized. The V gene is TRBV30, the J gene TRBJ1-1; the D is unclear. V shed 2 bases and J shed 7 bases, with 5 bases lying between them. The CDR3 totals 10 residues. Germline V CDR1 and CDR2: GTSNPN, SVGIG (reference sequence). The CDR3 spells CAWSRGEAFF. For the CDR3, the DNA is TGTGCCTGGAGTAGAGGTGAAGCTTTCTTT.

The chain links TRBV27 to TRBJ2-7, with a tentative D call TRBD2 (5 bases). CDR3 size: 14 residues. Trimming left V 6 bases short and J 3 bases short, with 15 bases between. CDR1 and CDR2 from the germline V gene are MNHEY and SMNVEV (reference sequence). The CDR3 nucleotides read TGTGCCAGCAGCCCCCGGGGTGTTATCTACGAGCAGTACTTC. Translated: CASSPRGVIYEQYF.

This chain connects TRBV5-4 to TRBJ2-3, with TRBD2 matching over 11 bases. The V and J ends lost 4 bases and 1 base, in that order; junction bases with no gene match: 11. Germline V gene data show CDR1 as SGHNT and CDR2 as YYREEE (reference sequence). CDR3 length: 18 residues. In nucleotides, the CDR3 is TGTGCCAGCAGCCTCGAGCCCGTTAGCGGGAGGGGCACAGATACGCAGTATTTT. Its translation is CASSLEPVSGRGTDTQYF. Based on the CDR3 plus reference TRBV5-4 and TRBJ2-3, the full variable domain is ETGVTQSPTHLIKTRGQQVTLRCSSQSGHNTVSWYQQALGQGPQFIFQYYREEENGRGNFPPRFSGLQFPNYSSELNVNALELDDSALYLCASSLEPVSGRGTDTQYFGPGTRLTVL.

The chain is built from TRBV5-1 and TRBJ1-1, with 11 bases identical to TRBD1. Trimming took 4 bases from V and 2 from J; bases not matched to a gene: 7. From germline, CDR1 is SGHRS and CDR2 YFSETQ. The CDR3 has 16 amino acids. This CDR3 reads CASSIGQGARNTEAFF. The DNA for the CDR3 is TGCGCCAGCAGCATCGGACAGGGGGCGCGAAACACTGAAGCTTTCTTT.

The gene calls are TRBV25-1 and TRBJ2-2; D is possibly TRBD1 (6 bases). Germline assignment: CDR1 MGHDK and CDR2 SYGVNS. The V and J ends lost 2 bases and 2 bases respectively, with 15 bases between them. This CDR3 comprises 17 residues. DNA of the CDR3: TGTGCCAGCAGTGAAGTCCAGGGGCAAAAAAACACCGGGGAGCTGTTTTTT. Residues: CASSEVQGQKNTGELFF.

The chain joins TRBV30 to TRBJ1-2; D gene unclear. The germline gives CDR1 GTSNPN, CDR2 SVGIG (reference sequence). Deletions cut 1 base from V and 7 bases from J, with 7 bases between. The CDR3 covers 11 residues. This CDR3 is CAWSAFSGYTF. The CDR3, as DNA: TGTGCCTGGAGTGCCTTTTCTGGCTACACCTTC.

This chain uses TRBV5-1 with TRBJ2-1, with D perhaps matching TRBD1 (5 bases). The ends were cut back, 3 bases at V and 8 bases at J, with 15 bases in the middle. The CDR3 totals 14 residues. The germline V gene has CDR1 SGHRS and CDR2 YFSETQ. The CDR3 DNA reads TGCGCCAGCAGCTCCGGACAAGACGGAGATGAGCAGTTCTTC. As protein: CASSSGQDGDEQFF.

V gene TRBV5-1 combines with J gene TRBJ2-7; TRBD1 might be the D (5 bases). CDR3 size: 14 residues. Germline CDR1 and CDR2: SGHRS and YFSETQ. Between the trimmed V and J ends, which lost 4 bases and 0 bases, there was a span of 11 bases. The CDR3 region is CASSGMTASYEQYF. The CDR3 region has the DNA TGCGCCAGCAGCGGGATGACAGCCTCCTACGAGCAGTACTTC.

The chain recombines TRBV2 with TRBJ1-1; the D gene is possibly TRBD1 (6 bases). V lost 5 bases, J lost 3 bases, and 16 bases lay in between. Germline CDR1 SNHLY, CDR2 FYNNEI. CDR3 length: 15 amino acids. The CDR3 reads CASSLQGSGDTEAFF. CDR3 nucleotide sequence: TGTGCCAGCAGTCTGCAGGGGTCTGGGGACACTGAAGCTTTCTTT.

In its sample, this clone was seen once. V is TRBV5-1 and J is TRBJ1-1; the match to TRBD1 covers 7 bases. Germline V gives CDR1 SGHRS, CDR2 YFSETQ. The CDR3 has 15 amino acids. Germline trimming cut 1 base from V and 4 bases from J; bases unmatched to any gene: 7. The CDR3 region has the DNA TGCGCCAGCAGCTTGATGGCTCCAGGGGGCACTGAAGCTTTCTTT. Translation: CASSLMAPGGTEAFF.

This clone has just one count. The V gene is TRBV6-5, the J gene TRBJ2-1, with 7 bases identical to TRBD2. CDR1 is MNHEY and CDR2 is SVGAGI in the germline V gene. V dropped 4 bases and J dropped 9; count of bases not matched to a gene: 12. This CDR3 contains 15 residues. CDR3 residues: CASSSSGGARTEQFF. The CDR3 DNA sequence: TGTGCCAGCAGTTCGTCGGGGGGAGCCCGCACTGAGCAGTTCTTC.

The chain combines TRBV7-9 with TRBJ2-1; D possibly corresponds to TRBD1 (6 bases). The CDR3 length is 15 residues. Germline-derived CDR1 and CDR2 are SEHNR and FQNEAQ (reference sequence). V shed 3 bases and J shed 2 bases, with 11 bases lying between them. This CDR3 is CASSFPGTPYNEQFF. The CDR3 nucleotides are TGTGCCAGCAGCTTTCCTGGGACACCCTACAATGAGCAGTTCTTC.

The chain links TRBV4-3 to TRBJ2-1, with 7 bases matching TRBD2. Germline lookup yields CDR1 LGHNA and CDR2 YSLEER. The CDR3 totals 16 residues. V shed 0 bases, J shed 4 bases, and the junction held 6 bases outside the gene matches. CDR3 nucleotide sequence: TGCGCCAGCAGCCAAGATACAGCGGGGCATTACAATGAGCAGTTCTTC. Its translation is CASSQDTAGHYNEQFF.

This clone occurred once. The chain has TRBV4-3 and TRBJ1-2; the match to TRBD1 covers 7 bases. V lost 0 bases and J lost 3; bases outside the gene matches: 4. This CDR3 contains 15 residues. The germline V gene has CDR1 LGHNA and CDR2 YSLEER. CDR3 region: CASSQDTGQHYGYTF. The CDR3 DNA follows: TGCGCCAGCAGCCAAGACACGGGACAGCACTATGGCTACACCTTC.

This clone came up once. The chain has TRBV6-5 and TRBJ2-7, with TRBD2 identical over 8 bases. V shed 6 bases and J 0 bases; nucleotides not matched to a gene: 7. CDR3 length equals 15 residues. The germline CDR1 and CDR2 sequences are MNHEY and SVGAGI. For the CDR3, the DNA is TGTGCCAGCAGACCAAGCGGGGGCCGCTCCTACGAGCAGTACTTC. Amino acids: CASRPSGGRSYEQYF.